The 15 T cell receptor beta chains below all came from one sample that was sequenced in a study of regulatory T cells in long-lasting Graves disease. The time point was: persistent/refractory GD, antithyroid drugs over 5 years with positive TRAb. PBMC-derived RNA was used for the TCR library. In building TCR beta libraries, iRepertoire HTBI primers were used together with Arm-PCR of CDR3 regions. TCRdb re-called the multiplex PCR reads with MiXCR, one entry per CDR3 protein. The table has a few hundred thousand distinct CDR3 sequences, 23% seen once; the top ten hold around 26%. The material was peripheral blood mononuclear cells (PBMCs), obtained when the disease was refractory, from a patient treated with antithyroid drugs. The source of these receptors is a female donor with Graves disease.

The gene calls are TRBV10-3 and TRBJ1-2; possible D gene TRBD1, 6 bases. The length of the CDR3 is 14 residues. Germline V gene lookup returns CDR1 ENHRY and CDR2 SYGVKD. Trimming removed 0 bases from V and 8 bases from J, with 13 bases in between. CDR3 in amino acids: CAISESAGAKGYTF. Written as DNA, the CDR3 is TGTGCCATCAGTGAGTCCGCGGGGGCGAAAGGCTACACCTTC.

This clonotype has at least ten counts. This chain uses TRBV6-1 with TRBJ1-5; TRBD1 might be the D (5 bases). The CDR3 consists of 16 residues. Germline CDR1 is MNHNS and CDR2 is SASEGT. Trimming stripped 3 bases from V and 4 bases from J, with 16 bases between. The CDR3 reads CASSDRGLNRNQPQHF. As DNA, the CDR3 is TGTGCCAGCAGTGACCGGGGCCTTAATCGGAATCAGCCCCAGCATTTT.

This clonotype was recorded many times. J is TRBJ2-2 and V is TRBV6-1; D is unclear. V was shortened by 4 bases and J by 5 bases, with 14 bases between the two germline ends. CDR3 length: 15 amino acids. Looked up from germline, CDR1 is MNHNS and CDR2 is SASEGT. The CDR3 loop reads CASSGGYPFTGELFF. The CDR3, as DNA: TGTGCCAGCAGTGGTGGCTATCCATTTACCGGGGAGCTGTTTTTT.

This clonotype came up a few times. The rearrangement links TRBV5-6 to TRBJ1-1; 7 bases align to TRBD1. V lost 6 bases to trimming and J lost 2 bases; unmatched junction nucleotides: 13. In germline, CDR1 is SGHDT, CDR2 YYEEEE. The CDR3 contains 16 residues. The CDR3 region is CASKSTFDRENTEAFF. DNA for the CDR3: TGTGCCAGCAAGAGTACTTTCGACAGGGAAAACACTGAAGCTTTCTTT.

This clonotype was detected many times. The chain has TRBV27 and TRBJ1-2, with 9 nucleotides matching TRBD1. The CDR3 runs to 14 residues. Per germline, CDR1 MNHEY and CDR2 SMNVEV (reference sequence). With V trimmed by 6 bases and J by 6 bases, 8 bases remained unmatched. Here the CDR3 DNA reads TGTGCCAGCAGGAGACTAACAGGGGGCGATGGCTACACCTTC. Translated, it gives CASRRLTGGDGYTF.

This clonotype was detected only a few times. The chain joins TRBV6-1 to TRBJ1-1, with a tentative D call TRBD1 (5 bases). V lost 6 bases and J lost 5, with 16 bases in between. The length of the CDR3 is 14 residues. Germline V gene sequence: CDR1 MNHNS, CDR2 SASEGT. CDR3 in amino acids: CASRTGGSGTEAFF. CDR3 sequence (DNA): TGTGCCAGCAGGACGGGGGGGTCCGGGACTGAAGCTTTCTTT.

CDR3 amino acids: CASSPGAVETQYF. As DNA, the CDR3 is TGTGCCAGCAGCCCGGGGGCGGTAGAGACCCAGTACTTC. The chain is built from TRBV7-9 and TRBJ2-5; either TRBD1 or TRBD2 may supply D (6 bases each). The CDR3 length is 13 residues. Between the trimmed V and J ends, which lost 5 bases and 4 bases, there was a span of 11 bases. Per germline, CDR1 SEHNR and CDR2 FQNEAQ (reference sequence).

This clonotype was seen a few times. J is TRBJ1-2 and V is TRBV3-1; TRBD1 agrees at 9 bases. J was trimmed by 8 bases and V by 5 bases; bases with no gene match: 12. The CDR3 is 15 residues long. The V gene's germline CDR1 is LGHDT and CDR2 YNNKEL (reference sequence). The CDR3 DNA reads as TGTGCCAGCAGCGAACAGGGGGCGCGGACTGGAGGCTACACCTTC. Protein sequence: CASSEQGARTGGYTF.

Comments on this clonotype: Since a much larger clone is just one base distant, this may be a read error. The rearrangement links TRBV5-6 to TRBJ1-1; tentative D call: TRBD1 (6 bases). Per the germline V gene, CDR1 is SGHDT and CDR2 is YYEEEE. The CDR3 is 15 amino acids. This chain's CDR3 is CASSLGRGWNAEAFF. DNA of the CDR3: TGTGCCAGCAGCCTTGGTAGGGGGTGGAACGCTGAAGCTTTCTTT. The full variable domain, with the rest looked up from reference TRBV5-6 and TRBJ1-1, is DAGVTQSPTHLIKTRGQQVTLRCSPKSGHDTVSWYQQALGQGPQFIFQYYEEEERQRGNFPDRFSGHQFPNYSSELNVNALLLGDSALYLCASSLGRGWNAEAFFGQGTRLTVV.

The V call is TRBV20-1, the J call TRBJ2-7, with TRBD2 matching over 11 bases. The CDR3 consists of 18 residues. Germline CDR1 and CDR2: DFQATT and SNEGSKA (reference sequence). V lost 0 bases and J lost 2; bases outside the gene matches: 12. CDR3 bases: TGCAGTGCTAGAGACGAACTAGCGGGAGACGCTACTGCCTACGAGCAGTACTTC. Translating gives CSARDELAGDATAYEQYF.

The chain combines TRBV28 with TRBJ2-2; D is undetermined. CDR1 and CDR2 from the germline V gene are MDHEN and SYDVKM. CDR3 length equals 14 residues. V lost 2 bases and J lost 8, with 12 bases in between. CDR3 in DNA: TGTGCCAGCAGTTTAATTCTCCCTGGGGGGGAGCTGTTTTTT. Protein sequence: CASSLILPGGELFF.

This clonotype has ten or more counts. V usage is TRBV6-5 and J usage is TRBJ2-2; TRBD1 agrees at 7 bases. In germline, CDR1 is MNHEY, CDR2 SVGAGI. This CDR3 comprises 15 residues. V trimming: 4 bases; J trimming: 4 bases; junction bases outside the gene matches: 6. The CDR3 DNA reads TGTGCCAGCAGTTGGGGACAGCCTGGCACCGGGGAGCTGTTTTTT. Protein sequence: CASSWGQPGTGELFF.

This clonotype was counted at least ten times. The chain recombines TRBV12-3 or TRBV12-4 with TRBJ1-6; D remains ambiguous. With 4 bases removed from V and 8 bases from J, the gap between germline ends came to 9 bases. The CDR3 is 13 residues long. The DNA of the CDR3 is TGTGCCAGCAGTTATGCCCCCGATTCACCCCTCCACTTT. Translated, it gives CASSYAPDSPLHF.

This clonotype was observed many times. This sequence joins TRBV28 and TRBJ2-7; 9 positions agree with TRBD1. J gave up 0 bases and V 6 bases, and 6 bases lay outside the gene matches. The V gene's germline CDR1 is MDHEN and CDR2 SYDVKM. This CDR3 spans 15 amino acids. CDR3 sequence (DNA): TGTGCCAGCAGACTCAACAGGGGGCCCTCCTACGAGCAGTACTTC. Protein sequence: CASRLNRGPSYEQYF.

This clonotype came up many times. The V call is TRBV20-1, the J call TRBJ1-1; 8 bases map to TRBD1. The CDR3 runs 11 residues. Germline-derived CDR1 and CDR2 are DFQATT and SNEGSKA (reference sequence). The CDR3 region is CSQQGDTEAFF. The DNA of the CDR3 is TGCAGCCAACAGGGGGACACTGAAGCTTTCTTT.